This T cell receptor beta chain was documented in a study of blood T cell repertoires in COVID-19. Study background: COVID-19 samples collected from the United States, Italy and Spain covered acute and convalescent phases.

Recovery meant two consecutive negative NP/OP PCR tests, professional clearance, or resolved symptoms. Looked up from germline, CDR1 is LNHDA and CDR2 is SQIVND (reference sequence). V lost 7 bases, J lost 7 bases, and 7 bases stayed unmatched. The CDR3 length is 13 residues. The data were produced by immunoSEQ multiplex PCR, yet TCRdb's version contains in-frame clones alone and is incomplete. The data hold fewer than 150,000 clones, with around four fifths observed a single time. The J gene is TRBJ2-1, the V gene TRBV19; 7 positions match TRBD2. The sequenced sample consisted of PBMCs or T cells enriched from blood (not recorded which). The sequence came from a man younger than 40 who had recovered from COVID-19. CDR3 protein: CASISAGWNEQFF. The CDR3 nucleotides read TGTGCCAGTATCTCAGCGGGATGGAATGAGCAGTTCTTC.